The 6 T cell receptor beta chains below come from one sample, sequenced in a study of blood T cell repertoires in COVID-19. Only in-frame clones appear in the TCRdb table, and some are missing; sequencing was by immunoSEQ multiplex PCR. The sample has 200,000 or so clones, 80% seen once. Sequencing was performed on peripheral blood. Receptor source: a human donor in a cohort sampled during active COVID-19.

Comments on this clone: Other DNA sequences within the sample encode an identical CDR3. V usage is TRBV7-3 and J usage is TRBJ1-1; D is possibly TRBD1 (6 bases). Germline loops: CDR1 SGHTA, CDR2 FQGTGA. Trimming removed 5 bases from V and 1 base from J, with 8 bases in between. CDR3 length equals 13 residues. CDR3 loop: CASSLDRNTEAFF. The DNA for the CDR3 is TGTGCCAGCAGCCTGGACAGGAACACTGAAGCTTTCTTT.

This clone has just a few counts. V and J are TRBV11-2 and TRBJ2-7; possibly TRBD1 for D (6 bases). The CDR3 is made up of 13 amino acids. Per the germline V gene, CDR1 is SGHAT and CDR2 is FQNNGV. The V end lost 3 bases, the J end lost 5 bases, and 11 bases lay between the germline ends. This CDR3 reads CASSFYRVHEQYF. CDR3 DNA: TGTGCCAGCAGCTTCTACAGGGTACACGAGCAGTACTTC.

V is TRBV5-4 and J is TRBJ2-3, with 9 bases lining up with TRBD1. Germline CDR1 SGHNT, CDR2 YYREEE (reference sequence). The ends lost 0 bases at V and 2 bases at J; junction bases unmatched: 4. This CDR3 spans 16 amino acids. The CDR3 DNA is TGTGCCAGCAGCTTGGCAGACAGGGGGGCCACAGATACGCAGTATTTT. Its translation: CASSLADRGATDTQYF.

This clone was seen a single time. This chain uses TRBV5-1 with TRBJ1-2; 10 nucleotides agree with TRBD1. Germline loops: CDR1 SGHRS, CDR2 YFSETQ. After removal of 0 bases from V and 4 bases from J, the junction contained 3 bases not matched to a gene. This CDR3 is 15 amino acids long. Here the CDR3 reads CASSLDDRGLYGYTF. The CDR3 bases are TGCGCCAGCAGCTTGGATGACAGGGGGCTCTATGGCTACACCTTC.

The chain recombines TRBV29-1 with TRBJ2-7; D might be TRBD1 (6 bases). The CDR3 length is 16 residues. The germline V and J ends were trimmed by 5 bases and 0 bases, with 20 bases remaining between them. Germline assignment: CDR1 SQVTM and CDR2 ANQGSEA. CDR3 amino acids: CSVLKIGQLSSYEQYF. DNA for the CDR3: TGCAGCGTTCTGAAAATCGGACAGCTTTCCTCCTACGAGCAGTACTTC.

The chain has TRBV11-2 and TRBJ1-2; D may be TRBD1 (5 bases). Trimming took 3 bases from V and 3 from J, leaving 8 bases between them. CDR3 length equals 13 residues. CDR1 and CDR2 (germline): SGHAT, FQNNGV. The CDR3 is CASSFSGYYGYTF. For the CDR3, the DNA is TGTGCCAGCAGCTTTTCAGGGTACTATGGCTACACCTTC.